The clone carrying this T cell receptor beta chain has just one count. The sample belongs to a study of blood T cell repertoires in COVID-19. Turning to the study itself: T cells, B-cell-depleted T cells, or PBMCs provided the cDNA or gDNA that served as material.

Sequencing used immunoSEQ multiplex PCR; TCRdb keeps in-frame clones, though not all of them. The table has under 140,000 clones, nearly 90% seen once. The CDR3 runs 17 residues. V shed 3 bases, J shed 4 bases, and the junction held 9 bases outside the gene matches. Germline lookup yields CDR1 SGHTA and CDR2 FQGNSA. The sequence was obtained from a human donor in a cohort sampled during active COVID-19. Source material: peripheral blood. This chain uses TRBV7-2 with TRBJ2-5, with TRBD2 identical over 12 bases. The CDR3 DNA is TGTGCCAGCAGCTTGACTAGCGGGAGCGGAGGGACAGAGACCCAGTACTTC. This encodes CASSLTSGSGGTETQYF.